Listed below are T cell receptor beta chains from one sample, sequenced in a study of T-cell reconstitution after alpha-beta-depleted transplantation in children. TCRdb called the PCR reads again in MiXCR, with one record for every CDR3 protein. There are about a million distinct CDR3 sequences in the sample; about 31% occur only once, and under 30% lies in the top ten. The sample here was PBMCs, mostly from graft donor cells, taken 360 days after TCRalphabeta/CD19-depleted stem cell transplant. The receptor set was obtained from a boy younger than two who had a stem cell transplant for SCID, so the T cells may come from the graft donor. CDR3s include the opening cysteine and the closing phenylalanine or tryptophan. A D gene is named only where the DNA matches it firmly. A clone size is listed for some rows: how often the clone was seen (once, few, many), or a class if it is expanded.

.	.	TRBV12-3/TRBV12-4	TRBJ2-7	CASSTTGNTYEQYF	TGTGCCAGCAGCACAACAGGGAATACCTACGAGCAGTACTTC
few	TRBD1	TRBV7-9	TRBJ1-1	CASSLVPGQGVNTEAFF	TGTGCCAGCAGCTTAGTCCCCGGACAGGGGGTGAACACTGAAGCTTTCTTT
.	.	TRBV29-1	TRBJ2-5	CSVGSGSRTQETQYF	TGCAGCGTTGGGAGTGGCAGTCGGACCCAAGAGACCCAGTACTTC
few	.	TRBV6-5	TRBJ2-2	CASSYHSFFHDTAPGSCFF	.
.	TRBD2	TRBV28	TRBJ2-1	CASSPSGLGREQFF	TGTGCCAGCAGTCCTAGCGGGCTGGGTCGGGAGCAGTTCTTC
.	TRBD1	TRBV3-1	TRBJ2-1	CASQPGQGANEQFF	TGTGCCAGCCAACCGGGACAGGGGGCGAATGAGCAGTTCTTC
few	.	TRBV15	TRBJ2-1	CATSRDPPLIDNEQFF	TGTGCCACCAGCAGAGATCCTCCTTTGATTGACAATGAGCAGTTCTTC
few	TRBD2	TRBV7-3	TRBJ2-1	CASSQGTSGEDEQFF	TGTGCCAGCAGCCAGGGGACTAGCGGGGAGGATGAGCAGTTCTTC
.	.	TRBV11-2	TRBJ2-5	CASSQYQETQYF	TGTGCCAGCAGCCAGTACCAAGAGACCCAGTACTTC
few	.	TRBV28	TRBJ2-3	CASSISGFAGTDTQYF	TGTGCCAGCAGTATAAGCGGTTTCGCCGGCACAGATACGCAGTATTTT
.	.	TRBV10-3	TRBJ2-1	CAISEQVLEQFF	TGTGCCATCAGTGAGCAGGTTCTTGAGCAGTTCTTC
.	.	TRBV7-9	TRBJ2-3	CASSHRAPLISTDTQYF	TGTGCCAGCAGCCACCGCGCACCGCTCATAAGCACAGATACGCAGTATTTT
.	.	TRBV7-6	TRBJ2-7	CASSGTELSYEQYF	TGTGCCAGCAGCGGAACAGAGCTTTCCTACGAGCAGTACTTC
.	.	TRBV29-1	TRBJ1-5	CSVEERDNQPQHF	TGCAGCGTTGAGGAACGGGATAATCAGCCCCAGCATTTT
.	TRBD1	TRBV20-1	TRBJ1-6	CSASGTDNSPLHF	TGCAGTGCGTCCGGGACAGATAATTCACCCCTCCACTTT
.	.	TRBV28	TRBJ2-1	CASSIRSPYNEQFF	TGTGCCAGCAGCATTAGGTCACCCTACAATGAGCAGTTCTTC
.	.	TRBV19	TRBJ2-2	CASNSRSVTGELFF	TGTGCCAGTAATTCTCGGTCGGTCACCGGGGAGCTGTTTTTT
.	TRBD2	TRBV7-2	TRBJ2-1	CASMGGGDEQFF	TGTGCCAGCATGGGGGGAGGGGATGAGCAGTTCTTC
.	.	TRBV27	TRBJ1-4	CASTPRGGPNEKLFF	TGTGCCAGCACCCCAAGGGGGGGTCCTAATGAAAAACTGTTTTTT
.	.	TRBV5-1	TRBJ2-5	CASSLGWWDPQETQYF	TGCGCCAGCAGCTTGGGCTGGTGGGACCCCCAAGAGACCCAGTACTTC
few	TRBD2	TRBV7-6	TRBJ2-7	CASSFGTSGNEQYF	TGTGCCAGCAGCTTCGGGACTAGCGGGAACGAGCAGTACTTC
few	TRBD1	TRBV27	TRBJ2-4	CASSRGDRDKVQYF	TGTGCCAGCAGCCGGGGGGACAGGGACAAGGTTCAGTACTTC
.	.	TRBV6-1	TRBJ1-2	CASSPHGGGADGYTF	TGTGCCAGCAGTCCCCACGGCGGGGGGGCTGATGGCTACACCTTC
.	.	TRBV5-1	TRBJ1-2	CASSYMGPPYGYTF	TGCGCCAGCAGCTACATGGGACCGCCCTATGGCTACACCTTC
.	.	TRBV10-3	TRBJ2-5	CAIRSDGEETQYF	TGTGCCATCAGGTCCGACGGGGAAGAGACCCAGTACTTC
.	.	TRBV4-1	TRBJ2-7	CASSQELLGYEQYF	TGCGCCAGCAGCCAAGAGCTACTAGGTTACGAGCAGTACTTC
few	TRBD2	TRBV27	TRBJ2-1	CASGLAGAIFDEQFF	TGTGCCAGCGGGTTAGCGGGGGCCATTTTCGATGAGCAGTTCTTC